These 5 T cell receptor beta chains were all obtained from the same sample, sequenced in a study of blood T cell repertoires in COVID-19. TCRdb keeps only in-frame clones here, not all; method: immunoSEQ multiplex PCR. This sample has 60,000 or so clones, with approximately 82% found just once. Sequences were obtained from peripheral blood. These receptors were collected from a man in his fifties or sixties with acute or convalescent COVID-19.

V usage is TRBV19 and J usage is TRBJ1-3, with TRBD1 as a possible D gene (6 bases). V shed 7 bases and J shed 1 base, with 20 bases lying between them. CDR3 size: 17 residues. Germline-derived CDR1 and CDR2 are LNHDA and SQIVND (reference sequence). CDR3 nucleotides: TGTGCCAGTAATGGGGGCCAGGGGAAGGGATCTGGAAACACCATATATTTT. Its protein product is CASNGGQGKGSGNTIYF.

V gene TRBV11-2 combines with J gene TRBJ2-7; D is perhaps TRBD1 (5 bases). Trimming left V 5 bases short and J 6 bases short, with 14 bases between. CDR3 length equals 13 residues. Per the germline V gene, CDR1 is SGHAT and CDR2 is FQNNGV. CDR3 loop: CASSPLGASEQYF. The CDR3 nucleotides read TGTGCCAGCAGCCCGCTTGGGGCGAGCGAGCAGTACTTC.

Written as DNA, the CDR3 is TGTGCCAGCAGCGCTGACAGGGGTAATCAGCCCCAGCATTTT. This translates into CASSADRGNQPQHF. This rearrangement joins TRBV9 to TRBJ1-5, with 8 bases that match TRBD1. The germline V gene has CDR1 SGDLS and CDR2 YYNGEE. V lost 3 bases to trimming and J lost 4 bases; unmatched junction nucleotides: 3. The CDR3 covers 14 residues.

The chain joins TRBV10-2 to TRBJ1-1; 11 bases align to TRBD1. The CDR3 has 12 amino acids. Germline loops: CDR1 WSHSY, CDR2 SAAADI. Trimming cost V 7 bases and J 11 bases; bases outside gene matches: 6. The CDR3 protein is CASTPGQGAAFF. Written as DNA, the CDR3 is TGCGCCAGCACCCCAGGACAGGGGGCGGCTTTCTTT.

The chain employs TRBV27 and TRBJ1-5, with D possibly being TRBD1 (5 bases). V shed 6 bases and J shed 0 bases, with 9 bases lying between them. The CDR3 loop spans 14 amino acids. Per germline, CDR1 MNHEY and CDR2 SMNVEV (reference sequence). In DNA, the CDR3 is TGTGCCAGCAGGACCGGGGGTAGCAATCAGCCCCAGCATTTT. It is translated as CASRTGGSNQPQHF.